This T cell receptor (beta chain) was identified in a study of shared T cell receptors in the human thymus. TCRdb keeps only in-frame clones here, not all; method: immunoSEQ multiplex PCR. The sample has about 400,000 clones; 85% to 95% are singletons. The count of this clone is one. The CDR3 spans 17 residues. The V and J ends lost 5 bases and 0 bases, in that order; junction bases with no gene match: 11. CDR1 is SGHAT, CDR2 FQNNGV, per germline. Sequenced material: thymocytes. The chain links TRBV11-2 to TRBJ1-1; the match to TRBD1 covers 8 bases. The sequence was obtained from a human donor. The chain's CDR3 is CASSPGQGRYMNTEAFF. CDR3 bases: TGTGCCAGCAGCCCAGGACAGGGCAGGTATATGAACACTGAAGCTTTCTTT.